This TCR beta chain was sequenced during a study of T cells after yellow fever vaccination. V was clipped by 4 bases and J by 6 bases; unmatched bases: 11. CDR1 SGHRS and CDR2 YFSETQ come from the germline V gene. The CDR3 totals 16 residues. TCRdb reprocessed the 5' RACE reads via MiXCR and lists one record per CDR3 protein. Here the sample spans about 310,000 distinct CDR3 sequences, around 3.6% being singletons. This clonotype was seen repeatedly, ten times or more. The antigen is unknown. Study outcomes and limitations: On re-exposure, the response was weaker but peaked faster, at day 5 versus 15.

This rearrangement joins TRBV5-1 to TRBJ2-3; TRBD1 matches at 10 bases. This sequence was found in a man younger than 30 who received the YFV17D yellow fever vaccine. Sequenced here: PBMCs, sampled on the day of the yellow fever booster vaccination. CDR3 nucleotides: TGCGCCAGCAGCATAAGCCCCGGGACAGGGGAGGATACGCAGTATTTT. Protein product: CASSISPGTGEDTQYF.